These 7 T cell receptor beta chains were sequenced from one sample in a study of post-analysis software for immune sequencing data. Their recognized antigens are unknown. General study results and limits: Roughly 5 TRBV segments (TRBV5-6, TRBV5-1 and TRBV20-1 among them) occurred more frequently in patients than in controls.

Unique molecular identifiers were carried by the TCR beta cDNA libraries. TCRdb itself ran the PCR reads through MiXCR, one entry per CDR3 protein. The sample lists fewer than 850,000 distinct CDR3 sequences, just over 45% occurring once. Sequenced sample: blood. The receptors derive from a girl aged 5 to 17 with multiple sclerosis.

The chain joins TRBV11-1 to TRBJ1-2; D may be TRBD1 (5 bases). The CDR3 is 13 amino acids. V lost 3 bases and J 7 bases, leaving 12 bases between the germline ends. CDR1 is SGHAT and CDR2 is FQDESV in the germline V gene (reference sequence). CDR3 in DNA: TGTGCCAGCAGCTTGCCCGCCGGGACTGGCTACACCTTC. Amino acid sequence: CASSLPAGTGYTF.

This clonotype was seen a handful of times. The chain combines TRBV5-1 with TRBJ2-3; 10 positions agree with TRBD2. J was trimmed by 4 bases and V by 4 bases; bases with no gene match: 15. The CDR3 consists of 18 residues. Germline V CDR1 and CDR2: SGHRS, YFSETQ. As DNA, the CDR3 is TGCGCCAGCAGCCCTACCCGGACTAGCGGAGAGGGGGCAGATACGCAGTATTTT. Translating it yields CASSPTRTSGEGADTQYF.

The rearrangement joins TRBV7-9 to TRBJ2-3; 9 bases line up with TRBD1. The germline V gene encodes CDR1 SEHNR and CDR2 FQNEAQ (reference sequence). CDR3 size: 13 residues. V was clipped by 10 bases and J by 3 bases; unmatched bases: 5. CDR3 DNA: TGTGCCACCACAGGGGGCCAGACAGATACGCAGTATTTT. Protein: CATTGGQTDTQYF.

This clonotype was observed a handful of times. The CDR3 DNA reads as TGTGCCAGCAGCCTTCTACAGGGGTCGGGCGAGCAGTACTTC. Encoded protein: CASSLLQGSGEQYF. The rearrangement joins TRBV7-9 to TRBJ2-7; TRBD1 matches 7 bases. V lost 5 bases to trimming and J lost 6 bases; unmatched junction nucleotides: 10. Germline-derived CDR1 and CDR2 are SEHNR and FQNEAQ (reference sequence). This CDR3 comprises 14 residues.

This chain links TRBV7-9 with TRBJ2-3; tentative D call: TRBD2 (6 bases). CDR1 is SEHNR, CDR2 FQNEAQ, per germline (reference sequence). The CDR3 is made up of 14 amino acids. V was cut by 3 bases and J by 6 bases, with 13 bases left in between. CDR3 sequence: CASSLTGVPDTQYF. For the CDR3, the DNA is TGTGCCAGCAGCTTGACGGGAGTCCCCGATACGCAGTATTTT.

This chain joins TRBV27 and TRBJ2-3; weak D call: TRBD1 (6 bases). Trimming removed 3 bases at V and 1 base at J, with 17 bases between. The CDR3 totals 17 residues. Germline CDR1 MNHEY, CDR2 SMNVEV (reference sequence). CDR3 nucleotides: TGTGCCAGCAGTTTTTTGGGCATTGCAGGGGGCACAGATACGCAGTATTTT. Its translation is CASSFLGIAGGTDTQYF.

This clonotype was recorded once. The V and J genes are TRBV6-1 and TRBJ2-7; D is unresolved. This CDR3 has 15 residues. Germline loops: CDR1 MNHNS, CDR2 SASEGT. Trimming took 1 base from V and 0 from J, leaving 10 bases between them. CDR3 in DNA: TGTGCCAGCAGTGAAGACAGCGCGAGCTCCTACGAGCAGTACGTC. Translation: CASSEDSASSYEQYV.